The text below deals with one TCR beta chain. Its specificity is not known. Germline loops: CDR1 SGHDT, CDR2 YYEEEE. The junction had 9 bases not matched to a gene; V was cut back by 5 bases and J by 1 base. The CDR3 is made up of 16 amino acids. This sample was taken from a study of shared clonotypes between healthy human individuals. Study-wide points: How much donors shared clonotypes was expected to be affected by sequencing depth.

Measured with immunoSEQ multiplex PCR; TCRdb has only the in-frame clones, and not every one. The table lists some 450,000 clones, around 77% of them singletons, with 12% in the top ten. Donors comprised healthy HIV-negative adults lacking recent acute infections or vaccinations. This chain uses TRBV5-6 with TRBJ2-1; the match to TRBD2 covers 7 bases. The sequence derives from a woman in her thirties or forties in good health. Some clones in this sample may be carry-over from other donors' samples. The sample taken for sequencing was PBMCs. CDR3 residues: CASSYAGLRSYNEQFF. CDR3 DNA sequence: TGTGCCAGCAGTTACGCGGGACTAAGGTCCTACAATGAGCAGTTCTTC.